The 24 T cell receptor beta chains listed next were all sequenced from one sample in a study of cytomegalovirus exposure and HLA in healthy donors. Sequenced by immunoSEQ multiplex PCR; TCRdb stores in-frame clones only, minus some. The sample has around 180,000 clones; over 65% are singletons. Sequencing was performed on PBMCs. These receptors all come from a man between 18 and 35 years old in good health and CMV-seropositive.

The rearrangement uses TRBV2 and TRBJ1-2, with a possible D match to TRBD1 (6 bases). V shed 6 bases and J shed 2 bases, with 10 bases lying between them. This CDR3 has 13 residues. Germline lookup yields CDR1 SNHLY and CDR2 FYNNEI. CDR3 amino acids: CASRWGQNYGYTF. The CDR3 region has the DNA TGTGCCAGCAGATGGGGGCAGAACTATGGCTACACCTTC.

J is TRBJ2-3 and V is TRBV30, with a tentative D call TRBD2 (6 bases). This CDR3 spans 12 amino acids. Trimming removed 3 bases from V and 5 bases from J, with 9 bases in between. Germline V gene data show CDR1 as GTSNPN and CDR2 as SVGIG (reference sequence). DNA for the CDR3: TGTGCCTGGAGCCGACTAGTAGATACGCAGTATTTT. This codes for CAWSRLVDTQYF.

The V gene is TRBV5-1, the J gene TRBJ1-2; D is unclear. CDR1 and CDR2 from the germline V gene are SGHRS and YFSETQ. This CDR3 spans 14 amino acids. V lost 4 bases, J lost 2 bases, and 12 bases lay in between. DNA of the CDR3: TGCGCCAGCAGCCAGTTACAGACGAACTATGGCTACACCTTC. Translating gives CASSQLQTNYGYTF. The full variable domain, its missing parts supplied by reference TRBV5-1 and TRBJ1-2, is KAGVTQTPRYLIKTRGQQVTLSCSPISGHRSVSWYQQTPGQGLQFLFEYFSETQRNKGNFPGRFSGRQFSNSRSEMNVSTLELGDSALYLCASSQLQTNYGYTFGSGTRLTVV.

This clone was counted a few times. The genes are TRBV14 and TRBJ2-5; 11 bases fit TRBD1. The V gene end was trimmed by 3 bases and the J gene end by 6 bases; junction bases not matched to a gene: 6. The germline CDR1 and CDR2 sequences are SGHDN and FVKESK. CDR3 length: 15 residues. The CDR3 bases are TGTGCCAGCAGCCAGGACAGGGGGCGCCGACAGACCCAGTACTTC. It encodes CASSQDRGRRQTQYF. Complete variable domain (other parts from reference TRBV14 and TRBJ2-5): EAGVTQFPSHSVIEKGQTVTLRCDPISGHDNLYWYRRVMGKEIKFLLHFVKESKQDESGMPNNRFLAERTGGTYSTLKVQPAELEDSGVYFCASSQDRGRRQTQYFGPGTRLLVL.

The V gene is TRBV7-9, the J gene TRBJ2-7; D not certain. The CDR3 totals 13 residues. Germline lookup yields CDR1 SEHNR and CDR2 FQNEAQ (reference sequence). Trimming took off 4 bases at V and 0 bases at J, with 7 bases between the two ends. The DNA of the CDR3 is TGTGCCAGCAGCTCCCTGTCCTCCTACGAGCAGTACTTC. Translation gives CASSSLSSYEQYF.

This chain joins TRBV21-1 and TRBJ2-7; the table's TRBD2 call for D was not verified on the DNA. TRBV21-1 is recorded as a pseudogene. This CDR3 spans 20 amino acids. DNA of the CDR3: TGTGCCAGCAGCAAAGGACCCGGGAGATCCGGGGCAGTCCCCTCCTACGAGCAGTACTTC. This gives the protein CASSKGPGRSGAVPSYEQYF.

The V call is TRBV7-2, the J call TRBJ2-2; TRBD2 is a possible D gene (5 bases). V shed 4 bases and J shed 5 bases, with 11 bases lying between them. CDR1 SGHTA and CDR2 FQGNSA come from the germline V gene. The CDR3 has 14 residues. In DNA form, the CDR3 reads TGTGCCAGCAGCTACGGGGTGAGGACCGGGGAGCTGTTTTTT. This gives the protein CASSYGVRTGELFF.

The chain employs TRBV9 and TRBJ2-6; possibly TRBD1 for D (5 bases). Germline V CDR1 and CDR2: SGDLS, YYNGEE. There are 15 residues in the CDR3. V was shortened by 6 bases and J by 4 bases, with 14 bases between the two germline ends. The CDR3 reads CASTLKGRGANVLTF. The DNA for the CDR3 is TGTGCCAGCACCCTGAAGGGGCGCGGGGCCAACGTCCTGACTTTC. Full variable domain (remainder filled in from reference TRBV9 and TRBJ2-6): DSGVTQTPKHLITATGQRVTLRCSPRSGDLSVYWYQQSLDQGLQFLIQYYNGEERAKGNILERFSAQQFPDLHSELNLSSLELGDSALYFCASTLKGRGANVLTFGAGSRLTVL.

The CDR3 here is CASSSLTSGRDTQYF. The CDR3 nucleotides are TGTGCCAGCAGCTCCCTCACTAGCGGGAGGGATACGCAGTATTTT. This chain joins TRBV6-5 and TRBJ2-3, with TRBD2 matching 12 bases. From germline, CDR1 is MNHEY and CDR2 SVGAGI. The CDR3 spans 15 residues. V shed 6 bases, J shed 6 bases, and the junction held 7 bases outside the gene matches.

This CDR3 is CASSPRLAGGTDTQYF. CDR3 DNA sequence: TGTGCCAGCAGCCCCCGACTAGCGGGAGGCACAGATACGCAGTATTTT. This chain links TRBV4-2 with TRBJ2-3; 12 bases agree with TRBD2. V lost 4 bases and J lost 1; bases outside the gene matches: 3. The CDR3 has 16 residues. The germline gives CDR1 LGHNA, CDR2 YNFKEQ.

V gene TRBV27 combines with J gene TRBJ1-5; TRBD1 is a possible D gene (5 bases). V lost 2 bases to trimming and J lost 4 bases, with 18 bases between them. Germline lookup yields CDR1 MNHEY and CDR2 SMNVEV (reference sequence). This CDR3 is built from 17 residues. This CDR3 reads CASSLGPTGTINQPQHF. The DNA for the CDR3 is TGTGCCAGCAGTTTAGGTCCCACAGGAACCATAAATCAGCCCCAGCATTTT.

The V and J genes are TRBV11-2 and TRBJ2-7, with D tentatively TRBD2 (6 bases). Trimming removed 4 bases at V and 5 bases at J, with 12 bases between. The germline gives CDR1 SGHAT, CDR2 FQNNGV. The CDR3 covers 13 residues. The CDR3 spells CASSSPGEDEQYF. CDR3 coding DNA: TGTGCCAGCAGCTCCCCGGGGGAAGACGAGCAGTACTTC.

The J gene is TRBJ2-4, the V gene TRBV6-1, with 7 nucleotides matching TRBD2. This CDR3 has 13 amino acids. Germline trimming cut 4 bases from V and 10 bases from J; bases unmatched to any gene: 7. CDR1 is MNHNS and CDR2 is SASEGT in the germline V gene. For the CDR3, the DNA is TGTGCCAGCAGTGCCTTAGCGGGCCCGATTCAGTACTTC. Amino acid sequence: CASSALAGPIQYF.

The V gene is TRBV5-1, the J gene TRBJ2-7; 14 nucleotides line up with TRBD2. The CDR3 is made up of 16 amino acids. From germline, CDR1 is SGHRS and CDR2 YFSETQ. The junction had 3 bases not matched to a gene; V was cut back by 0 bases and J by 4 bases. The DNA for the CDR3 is TGCGCCAGCAGCTTGGAGGGACTAGCGGGGGTTTACGAGCAGTACTTC. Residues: CASSLEGLAGVYEQYF.

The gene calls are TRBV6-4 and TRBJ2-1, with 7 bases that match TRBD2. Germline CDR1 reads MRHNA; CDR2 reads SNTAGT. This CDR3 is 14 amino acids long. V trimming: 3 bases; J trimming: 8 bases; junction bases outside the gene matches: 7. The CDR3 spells CASSEAGEGDEQFF. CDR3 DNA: TGTGCCAGCAGTGAGGCGGGAGAAGGGGATGAGCAGTTCTTC.

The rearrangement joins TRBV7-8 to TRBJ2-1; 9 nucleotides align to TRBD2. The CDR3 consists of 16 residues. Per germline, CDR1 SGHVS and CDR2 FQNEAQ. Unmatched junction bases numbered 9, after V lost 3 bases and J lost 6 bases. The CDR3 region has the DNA TGTGCCAGCAGCTTCGAGCTAGCGGGGTTGCGCAATGAGCAGTTCTTC. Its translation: CASSFELAGLRNEQFF.

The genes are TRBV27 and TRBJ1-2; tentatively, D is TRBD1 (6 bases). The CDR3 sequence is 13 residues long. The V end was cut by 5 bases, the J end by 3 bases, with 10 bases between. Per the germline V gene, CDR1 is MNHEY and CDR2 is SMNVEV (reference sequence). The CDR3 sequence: CASSPGGHYGYTF. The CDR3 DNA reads TGTGCCAGCAGTCCGGGGGGGCACTATGGCTACACCTTC.

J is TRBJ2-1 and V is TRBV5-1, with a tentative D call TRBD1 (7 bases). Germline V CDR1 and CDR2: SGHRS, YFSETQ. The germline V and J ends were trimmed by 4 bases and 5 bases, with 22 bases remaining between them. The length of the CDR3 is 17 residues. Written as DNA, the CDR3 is TGCGCCAGCAGCCTCCTCGCAGGGGGGCGGATAGACAATGAGCAGTTCTTC. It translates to CASSLLAGGRIDNEQFF. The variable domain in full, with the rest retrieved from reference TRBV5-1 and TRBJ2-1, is KAGVTQTPRYLIKTRGQQVTLSCSPISGHRSVSWYQQTPGQGLQFLFEYFSETQRNKGNFPGRFSGRQFSNSRSEMNVSTLELGDSALYLCASSLLAGGRIDNEQFFGPGTRLTVL.

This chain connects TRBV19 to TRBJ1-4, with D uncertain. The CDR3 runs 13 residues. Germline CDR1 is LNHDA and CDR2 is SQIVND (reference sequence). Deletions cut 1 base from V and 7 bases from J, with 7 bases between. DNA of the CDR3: TGTGCCAGTAGTATAGCCCCCAGTGAAAAACTGTTTTTT. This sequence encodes CASSIAPSEKLFF.

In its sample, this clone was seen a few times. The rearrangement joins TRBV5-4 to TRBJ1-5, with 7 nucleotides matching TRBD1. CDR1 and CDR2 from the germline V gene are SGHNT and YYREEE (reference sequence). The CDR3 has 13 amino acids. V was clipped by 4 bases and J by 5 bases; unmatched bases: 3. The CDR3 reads CASSRGTDQPQHF. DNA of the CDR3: TGTGCCAGCAGCCGCGGGACAGATCAGCCCCAGCATTTT.

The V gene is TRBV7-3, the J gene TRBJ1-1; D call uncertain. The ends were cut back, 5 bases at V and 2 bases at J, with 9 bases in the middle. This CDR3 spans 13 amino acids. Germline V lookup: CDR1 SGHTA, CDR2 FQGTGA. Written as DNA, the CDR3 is TGTGCCAGCAGCCCCCGACTTAACACTGAAGCTTTCTTT. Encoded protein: CASSPRLNTEAFF.

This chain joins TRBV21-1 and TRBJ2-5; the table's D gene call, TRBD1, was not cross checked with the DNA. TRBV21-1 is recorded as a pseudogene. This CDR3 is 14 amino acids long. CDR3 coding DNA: TGTGCCAGCAGCAAAGGGTCTACCCAGGCGACCCAGTACTTC. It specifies CASSKGSTQATQYF.

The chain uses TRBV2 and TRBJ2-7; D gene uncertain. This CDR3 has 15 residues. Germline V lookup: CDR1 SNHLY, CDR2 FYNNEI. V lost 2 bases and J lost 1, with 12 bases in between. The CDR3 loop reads CASSELGSISYEQYF. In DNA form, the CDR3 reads TGTGCCAGCAGTGAATTGGGCTCAATATCCTACGAGCAGTACTTC.

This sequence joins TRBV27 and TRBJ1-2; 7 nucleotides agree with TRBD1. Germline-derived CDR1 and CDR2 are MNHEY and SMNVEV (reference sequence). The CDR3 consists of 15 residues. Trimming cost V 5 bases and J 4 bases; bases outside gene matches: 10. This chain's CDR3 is CASSIRPGQTYGYTF. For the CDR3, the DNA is TGTGCCAGCAGTATTCGGCCGGGACAGACCTATGGCTACACCTTC.